The TCR beta chain described here comes from a study of CD8 T cells in Susac syndrome. The study's findings and limits: The study admitted that it had a relatively small number of individuals in its TCR sequencing and HLA analysis.

The patients who served as multiple sclerosis controls were treatment-naive and had stable or active relapsing-remitting disease that fulfilled the revised McDonald criteria. CD8+ and CD4+ T cells were negatively isolated; TEMRA cells were FACS-enriched. Points on this clonotype: The antigen is undetermined.

The ends were cut back, 1 base at V and 4 bases at J, with 13 bases in the middle. The CDR3 has 15 residues. Germline loops: CDR1 SGHAT, CDR2 FQNNGV. A quantity of about 0.5 to 1 ug RNA underwent reverse transcription using random hexamers. One entry per CDR3 protein, called by TCRdb with MiXCR from the immunoSEQ multiplex PCR reads. The sample consists of 100,000 to 150,000 distinct CDR3 sequences, more than 85% of them appearing once. Material: CD8+ T cells from PBMCs. This clonotype was sampled from a human donor with multiple sclerosis. The chain uses TRBV11-2 and TRBJ1-1; D unresolved. Here the CDR3 reads CASSLGTQISTEAFF. CDR3 in DNA: TGTGCCAGCAGCTTAGGGACTCAAATAAGCACTGAAGCTTTCTTT.